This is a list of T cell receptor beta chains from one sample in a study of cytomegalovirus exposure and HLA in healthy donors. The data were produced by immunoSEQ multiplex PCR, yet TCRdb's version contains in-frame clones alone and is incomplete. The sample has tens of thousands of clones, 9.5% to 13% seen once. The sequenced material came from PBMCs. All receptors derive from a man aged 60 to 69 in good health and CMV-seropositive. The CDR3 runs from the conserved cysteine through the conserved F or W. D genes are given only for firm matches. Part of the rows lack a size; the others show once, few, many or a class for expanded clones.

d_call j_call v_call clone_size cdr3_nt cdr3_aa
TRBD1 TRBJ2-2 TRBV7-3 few TGTGCCAGCAGCTTAAATTGGGCGGGCCAGGGGGCCGGGGAGCTGTTTTTT CASSLNWAGQGAGELFF
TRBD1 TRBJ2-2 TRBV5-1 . TGCGCCAGCTCCTCAGGGGGCCTGGCCGGGGAGCTGTTTTTT CASSSGGLAGELFF
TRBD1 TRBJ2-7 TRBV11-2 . TGTGCCAGCAGTTGGGACAGGCAGAGCTCCTACGAGCAGTACTTC CASSWDRQSSYEQYF
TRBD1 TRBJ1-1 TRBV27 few TGTGCCAGCAGTTTAAATCCCTTCGGGACAGGGTTCCCGAACACTGAAGCTTTCTTT CASSLNPFGTGFPNTEAFF
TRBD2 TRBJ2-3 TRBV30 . TGTGCCGCAGACTATAATCGAGCGGGAGGGACGCAGTATTTT CAADYNRAGGTQYF
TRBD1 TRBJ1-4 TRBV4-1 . TGCGCCAGCAGCCGAACAGAGGGGGCGGCTAATGAAAAACTGTTTTTT CASSRTEGAANEKLFF
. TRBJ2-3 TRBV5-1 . TGCGCCAGCAGCTTGGGTGGAGAAGGAGATACGCAGTATTTT CASSLGGEGDTQYF
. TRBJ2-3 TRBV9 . TGTGCCAGCAGCCTCCAGATTACAGATACGCAGTATTTT CASSLQITDTQYF
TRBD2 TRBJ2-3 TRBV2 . TGTGCCAGCAGGCGGACTAGCGTGGCAGATACGCAGTATTTT CASRRTSVADTQYF
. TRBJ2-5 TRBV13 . TGTGCCAGCAGCTTCGGACTGTCGGGGGAGACCCAGTACTTC CASSFGLSGETQYF
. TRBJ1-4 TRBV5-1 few TGCGCCAGCAGCTTGGCAGGGCTAGGGGGAGAAAAACTGTTTTTT CASSLAGLGGEKLFF
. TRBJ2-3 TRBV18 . TGTGCCAGCTCAGATGCGGGGGCTAACACAGATACGCAGTATTTT CASSDAGANTDTQYF
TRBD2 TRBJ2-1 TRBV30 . TGTGCCTGGAGTGTAGAACTAGCGGAATACAATGAGCAGTTCTTC CAWSVELAEYNEQFF
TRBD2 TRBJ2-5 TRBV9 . TGTGCCAGCAGCGTAGGAAGGTCTAGCGGGGGGCAGGAGACCCAGTACTTC CASSVGRSSGGQETQYF
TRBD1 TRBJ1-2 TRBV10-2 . TGCGCCAGCAGTGAGCAGGGGGCGAGTGGCTACACCTTC CASSEQGASGYTF
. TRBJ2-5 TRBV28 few TGTGCCAGCAGTTCTGTGTCTGAGTTCAAAGAGACCCAGTACTTC CASSSVSEFKETQYF
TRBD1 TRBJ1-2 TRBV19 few TGTGCCAGTAGTATAGAAGCTGGACAGGGGGAGTATGGCTACACCTTC CASSIEAGQGEYGYTF
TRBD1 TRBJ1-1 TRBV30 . TGTGCCTGGAGTCCGCATATTGGGACAGTCGAAGCTTTCTTT CAWSPHIGTVEAFF